This T cell receptor beta chain was recorded in a study of beta chain features in type 1 diabetes. Sequenced material consisted of expressed TCRB transcripts (all of the isolated RNA was reverse transcribed). Measured with immunoSEQ multiplex PCR; TCRdb has only the in-frame clones, and not every one. The table lists around 13,000 clones, about half of them singletons. All sorted populations exceeded 95% purity. This clone has only a few counts. Germline-derived CDR1 and CDR2 are SGHRS and YFSETQ. CDR3 length equals 15 residues. V lost 1 base and J lost 1, with 9 bases in between. Sequenced: stem cell memory CD4+ T cells from blood. The chain carries TRBV5-1 and TRBJ2-1, with D perhaps TRBD1 (6 bases). The TCR was taken from a man between 18 and 29 years old in good health. This CDR3 reads CASSLTGQSYNEQFF. CDR3 coding DNA: TGCGCCAGCAGCTTGACTGGACAGTCCTACAATGAGCAGTTCTTC.